This T cell receptor (beta chain) was documented in a study of vaccination and CD4 T cells after COVID-19. Whole-study context: The interval from dose two to post-vaccine sampling had a median of approximately 73 days, and it ranged from 14 to 241.

The study, taken as a whole, reports: It was found that, in convalescent patients, 304 of 307 vaccine-specific clones were spike mono-reactive.

Cultured CD4+ T-cell DNA underwent Oncomine TCR Beta short-read sequencing. Researchers extracted genomic DNA from CD4+ T cells that had been cultured. TCRdb processed the PCR reads anew with MiXCR; each CDR3 protein has one entry. The sample holds fewer than 15,000 distinct CDR3 sequences; around 78% are singletons and the top ten take about 26%. CDR3 length equals 14 residues. Trimming removed 6 bases from V and 1 base from J; junction bases left unmatched: 4. Germline-derived CDR1 and CDR2 are DFQATT and SNEGSKA (reference sequence). As regards this clonotype: Its antigen is as yet unknown.

Treatment described: 10-day PBMC culture with coronavirus spike peptide pools or control peptides (ViraFEST assay). The sequence derives from a human donor who had recovered from COVID-19. Sequencing was carried out using CD4+ T cells from blood, cultured in vitro. The rearrangement links TRBV20-1 to TRBJ2-4; 9 bases are a match to TRBD1. The CDR3, as DNA: TGCAGTGCGGCCGGGACAGGGGCCAAAAACATTCAGTACTTC. Translation: CSAAGTGAKNIQYF.